This TCR beta chain was recorded in a study of vaccination and CD4 T cells after COVID-19. Trimming left V 0 bases short and J 1 base short, with 7 bases between. This CDR3 is 14 amino acids long. In germline, CDR1 is SGHTA, CDR2 FQGNSA. Worth noting for this clonotype: The antigen remains unidentified.

The assay that was used to sequence DNA from cultured CD4+ T cells was the Oncomine TCR Beta short-read assay. MiXCR was run by TCRdb on the PCR reads, yielding one entry per CDR3 protein. The sample records approximately 11,000 distinct CDR3 sequences, roughly 66% being singletons. This sample's treatment: approximately 9-day PBMC culture with coronavirus spike peptide pools or control peptides (ViraFEST assay). Peptide-pool expansion of antigen-specific T cells preceded TCR sequencing in ViraFEST. V and J are TRBV7-2 and TRBJ2-7; D remains ambiguous. This TCR derives from a human donor who had recovered from COVID-19. Sequences were obtained from CD4+ T cells from blood, cultured in vitro. DNA of the CDR3: TGTGCCAGCAGCTTAGCGCACTCTTCCTACGAGCAGTACTTC. It encodes CASSLAHSSYEQYF.